Here is one T cell receptor beta chain with its context. Its antigen is not known. The data were taken from a study of CD8 T cells in ankylosing spondylitis. A quantitative 5'-RACE method, one with molecular barcodes, was used to make TCR beta libraries. MiXCR, applied by TCRdb to the 5' RACE reads, yields one record per CDR3 protein. The profile shows roughly 700,000 distinct CDR3 sequences, over 15% of them singletons. General study findings and limits: There was a TCR beta motif, made of several highly homologous variants, that appeared characteristic of ankylosing spondylitis blood. Previously reported in reactive arthritis synovial fluid and blood were some of the motif variants.

Germline V gene sequence: CDR1 DFQATT, CDR2 SNEGSKA (reference sequence). V lost 7 bases, J lost 2 bases, and 7 bases stayed unmatched. This CDR3 region has 13 residues. The rearrangement links TRBV20-1 to TRBJ2-7; TRBD2 agrees at 8 bases. The sequence derives from a male donor with ankylosing spondylitis. Sequenced input: blood, either unsorted or a sorted T cell fraction (not recorded which). The DNA for the CDR3 is TGCAGTGTAGCGGGGACCGCCCCCTACGAGCAGTACTTC. Protein product: CSVAGTAPYEQYF.